Shown below are 12 T cell receptor beta chains from a single sample sequenced in a study of blood T cell repertoires in COVID-19. Sequencing used immunoSEQ multiplex PCR; TCRdb keeps in-frame clones, though not all of them. The data contain 290,000 or so clones, approximately 86% of them singletons. The sequenced material came from peripheral blood. The source is a man aged 18 to 30 with active or convalescent COVID-19.

The chain has TRBV6-5 and TRBJ2-3, with D perhaps TRBD2 (5 bases). The CDR3 loop spans 14 amino acids. The germline V and J ends were trimmed by 6 bases and 0 bases, with 10 bases remaining between them. The germline gives CDR1 MNHEY, CDR2 SVGAGI. CDR3 DNA sequence: TGTGCCAGCAGAAGTAGCGAGAGCACAGATACGCAGTATTTT. Translating gives CASRSSESTDTQYF.

This clone appeared once. The V and J genes are TRBV19 and TRBJ2-3, with a weak D call TRBD2 (6 bases). Germline loops: CDR1 LNHDA, CDR2 SQIVND (reference sequence). This CDR3 region has 14 residues. The V end was cut by 7 bases, the J end by 6 bases, with 17 bases between. The CDR3 coding sequence is TGTGCCAGTACCCTCGGGGGAGTGTTCGATACGCAGTATTTT. Residues: CASTLGGVFDTQYF.

The rearrangement uses TRBV6-5 and TRBJ2-1; 9 positions match TRBD2. The CDR3 runs 15 residues. Trimming removed 2 bases from V and 8 bases from J; junction bases left unmatched: 7. CDR1 is MNHEY and CDR2 is SVGAGI in the germline V gene. CDR3 DNA sequence: TGTGCCAGCAGTTACCCGACTAGCGGACGGGATGAGCAGTTCTTC. This encodes CASSYPTSGRDEQFF.

This sequence joins TRBV24-1 and TRBJ2-4; 7 bases match TRBD1. Unmatched junction bases numbered 5, after V lost 4 bases and J lost 3 bases. CDR3 length: 15 residues. Germline lookup yields CDR1 KGHDR and CDR2 SFDVKD. The CDR3 sequence: CATSDRRDSKNIQYF. The CDR3 DNA reads as TGTGCCACCAGTGACCGCCGGGACAGCAAAAACATTCAGTACTTC.

The rearrangement links TRBV2 to TRBJ1-5; the D is unclear. The V end was cut by 7 bases, the J end by 4 bases, with 11 bases between. This CDR3 has 13 amino acids. CDR1 and CDR2 (germline): SNHLY, FYNNEI. Here the CDR3 reads CASILEGNQPQHF. The DNA for the CDR3 is TGTGCCAGCATCTTAGAGGGAAATCAGCCCCAGCATTTT.

This rearrangement joins TRBV18 to TRBJ2-3, with D possibly TRBD2 on 6 matching bases. The length of the CDR3 is 17 residues. Trimming pared 3 bases from V and 1 base from J, leaving 17 bases between. Germline lookup yields CDR1 KGHSH and CDR2 LQKENI. CDR3 DNA sequence: TGTGCCAGCTCACCCCCAACTGGAGGGAGTGGCACAGATACGCAGTATTTT. Protein product: CASSPPTGGSGTDTQYF.

The chain employs TRBV27 and TRBJ2-1, with D possibly matching TRBD1 (5 bases). Trimming stripped 2 bases from V and 6 bases from J, with 23 bases between. Germline values: CDR1 MNHEY, CDR2 SMNVEV (reference sequence). This CDR3 contains 18 residues. This CDR3 reads CASSLTDRANPRLNEQFF. In DNA, the CDR3 is TGTGCCAGCAGTTTAACAGACAGAGCAAACCCCCGACTCAATGAGCAGTTCTTC.

This clone was detected only once. The chain is built from TRBV19 and TRBJ1-2; tentative D call: TRBD1 (5 bases). CDR3 size: 13 residues. The germline gives CDR1 LNHDA, CDR2 SQIVND (reference sequence). V was trimmed by 6 bases and J by 12 bases, leaving 20 bases between them. The CDR3 reads CASRTPEGRRDTF. The CDR3 nucleotides are TGTGCCAGTAGGACCCCGGAGGGGCGGAGGGACACCTTC.

The V and J genes are TRBV4-1 and TRBJ2-2; 9 positions agree with TRBD1. Germline V gene data show CDR1 as MGHRA and CDR2 as YSYEKL. CDR3 size: 16 residues. V shed 5 bases, J shed 0 bases, and the junction held 4 bases outside the gene matches. CDR3 nucleotides: TGCGCCAGCAGCGAAAGACAGGGGGCGAACACCGGGGAGCTGTTTTTT. Its protein is CASSERQGANTGELFF.

This sequence joins TRBV6-2 or TRBV6-3 and TRBJ2-7, with D hard to call. There are 15 residues in the CDR3. V gave up 2 bases and J gave up 3 bases, with 14 bases separating them. Germline V gives CDR1 MNHEY, CDR2 SVGEGT. The CDR3 DNA is TGTGCCAGCAGTTACGCGGCGGCGGCCTACTACGAGCAGTACTTC. This gives the protein CASSYAAAAYYEQYF.

The chain has TRBV3-1 (or the pseudogene TRBV3-2) and TRBJ2-2, with D tentatively TRBD2 (5 bases). Per germline, CDR1 LGHDT and CDR2 YNNKEL (reference sequence). The CDR3 is 15 amino acids. V gave up 6 bases and J gave up 5 bases, with 16 bases separating them. The CDR3, as DNA: TGTGCCAGCAGGAACTTACTAGGGATAACCGGGGAGCTGTTTTTT. Amino acid sequence: CASRNLLGITGELFF.

This rearrangement joins TRBV18 to TRBJ2-4; a possible D gene is TRBD2 (5 bases). This CDR3 has 15 amino acids. The germline gives CDR1 KGHSH, CDR2 LQKENI. V gave up 3 bases and J gave up 6 bases, with 15 bases separating them. The CDR3 sequence: CASSPPTLVGNIQYF. CDR3 nucleotides: TGTGCCAGCTCACCGCCGACACTAGTCGGAAACATTCAGTACTTC.